The 5 T cell receptor beta chains presented below share a single source sample, sequenced in a study of blood T cell repertoires in COVID-19. Only in-frame clones appear in the TCRdb table, and some are missing; sequencing was by immunoSEQ multiplex PCR. The sample gives about 240,000 clones, more than 75% of which show up once; approximately 3.5% is in the top ten. The sample comprised PBMCs or T cells enriched from blood (not recorded which). All receptors come from a middle-aged woman with acute COVID-19.

The rearrangement links TRBV5-1 to TRBJ2-3; no clear D. Germline V lookup: CDR1 SGHRS, CDR2 YFSETQ. V was cut by 4 bases and J by 3 bases, with 15 bases left in between. The CDR3 contains 15 residues. CDR3 sequence (DNA): TGCGCCAGCAGCCGAAGTCAGGAACTTACAGATACGCAGTATTTT. It translates to CASSRSQELTDTQYF.

The chain links TRBV3-1 (or the pseudogene TRBV3-2) to TRBJ2-2, with a tentative D call TRBD2 (6 bases). The germline V and J ends were trimmed by 4 bases and 6 bases, with 6 bases remaining between them. The CDR3 sequence is 12 residues long. Germline V CDR1 and CDR2: LGHDT, YNNKEL (reference sequence). The CDR3: CASSPGAGELFF. The CDR3 DNA reads as TGTGCCAGCAGCCCGGGGGCCGGGGAGCTGTTTTTT.

The chain combines TRBV6-4 with TRBJ1-2; TRBD1 aligns across 7 bases. Losses at the gene ends were 2 bases for V and 7 bases for J; bases not matched to a gene: 4. CDR3 length equals 13 residues. Germline CDR1 and CDR2: MRHNA and SNTAGT. The CDR3 coding sequence is TGTGCCAGCAGTGACGGACAGGCTAGTGGCTACACCTTC. This translates into CASSDGQASGYTF.

The genes are TRBV3-1 (or the pseudogene TRBV3-2) and TRBJ2-3; TRBD2 aligns across 11 bases. V gave up 3 bases and J gave up 5 bases; unmatched junction bases: 10. The CDR3 is 17 amino acids. Per the germline V gene, CDR1 is LGHDT and CDR2 is YNNKEL (reference sequence). CDR3 amino acids: CASSQSLLAGELDTQYF. CDR3 coding DNA: TGTGCCAGCAGCCAGTCCCTACTAGCGGGAGAGTTAGATACGCAGTATTTT.

The rearrangement joins TRBV7-6 to TRBJ2-3; 12 bases fit TRBD2. Looked up from germline, CDR1 is SGHVS and CDR2 is FNYEAQ. This CDR3 comprises 14 residues. The V and J ends lost 1 base and 11 bases, in that order; junction bases with no gene match: 4. The CDR3 loop is CASSLESSGRGQYF. The CDR3 nucleotides are TGTGCCAGCAGCTTAGAGTCTAGCGGGAGGGGGCAGTATTTT.